This T cell receptor (beta chain) stems from a study of neurological immune-mediated disorders. Study-level findings and limits: The multiple sclerosis repertoire cluster had no clinical or MRI correlate.

This clonotype has ten or more counts. As yet, its antigen is unknown. The cDNA was generated through 5'RACE incorporating 10-nucleotide random UMIs. TCRdb called the 5' RACE reads again in MiXCR, with one record for every CDR3 protein. The sample has about 55,000 distinct CDR3 sequences; around 3.6% are singletons. This sequence was found in a man between 25 and 39 years old with multiple sclerosis. The sample comprised PBMCs.

The CDR3 nucleotides read TGTGCCAGCGGACCCAAGGGTCGGAGCAATCAGCCCCAGCATTTT. Encoded protein: CASGPKGRSNQPQHF. The chain has TRBV6-5 and TRBJ1-5; no clear D gene. V was pared by 8 bases and J by 1 base, with 15 bases between. The CDR3 loop spans 15 amino acids. CDR1 and CDR2 (germline): MNHEY, SVGAGI.